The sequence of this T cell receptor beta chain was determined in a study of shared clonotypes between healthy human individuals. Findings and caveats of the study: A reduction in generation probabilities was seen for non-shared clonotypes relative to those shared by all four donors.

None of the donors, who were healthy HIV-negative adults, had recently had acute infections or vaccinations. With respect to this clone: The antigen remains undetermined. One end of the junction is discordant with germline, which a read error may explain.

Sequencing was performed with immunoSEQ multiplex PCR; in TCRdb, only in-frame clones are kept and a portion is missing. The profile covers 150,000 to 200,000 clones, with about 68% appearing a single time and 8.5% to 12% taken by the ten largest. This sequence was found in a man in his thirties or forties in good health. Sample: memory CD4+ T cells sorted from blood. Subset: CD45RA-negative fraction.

The CDR3 DNA follows: TGTGCCAGCAGCTTATCAGCGGGAGGGGCCTCGGTCTTC. Translation gives CASSLSAGGASVF. V is TRBV7-2 and J is TRBJ2-1; 10 nucleotides match TRBD2. The germline gives CDR1 SGHTA, CDR2 FQGNSA. This CDR3 is built from 13 residues.